This TCR beta chain is from a study of blood T cell repertoires in COVID-19. Across the whole study: From the United States, Italy and Spain came samples of acute and convalescent COVID-19.

Sequenced by immunoSEQ multiplex PCR; TCRdb stores in-frame clones only, minus some. Altogether 350,000 to 500,000 clones are present, 70% to 90% being singletons, with the ten largest covering 1.4% to 1.5%. The CDR3 spans 18 residues. V shed 5 bases, J shed 0 bases, and the junction held 5 bases outside the gene matches. The V gene's germline CDR1 is SEHNR and CDR2 FQNEAQ (reference sequence). The sequence derives from a woman under 30 who had been exposed to COVID-19. The rearrangement joins TRBV7-9 to TRBJ2-3, with 16 positions matching TRBD2. The sample was PBMCs or T cells enriched from blood (not recorded which). CDR3: CASSAPGLAGGSTDTQYF. The CDR3 DNA reads as TGTGCCAGCAGCGCTCCGGGACTAGCGGGGGGGAGCACAGATACGCAGTATTTT.